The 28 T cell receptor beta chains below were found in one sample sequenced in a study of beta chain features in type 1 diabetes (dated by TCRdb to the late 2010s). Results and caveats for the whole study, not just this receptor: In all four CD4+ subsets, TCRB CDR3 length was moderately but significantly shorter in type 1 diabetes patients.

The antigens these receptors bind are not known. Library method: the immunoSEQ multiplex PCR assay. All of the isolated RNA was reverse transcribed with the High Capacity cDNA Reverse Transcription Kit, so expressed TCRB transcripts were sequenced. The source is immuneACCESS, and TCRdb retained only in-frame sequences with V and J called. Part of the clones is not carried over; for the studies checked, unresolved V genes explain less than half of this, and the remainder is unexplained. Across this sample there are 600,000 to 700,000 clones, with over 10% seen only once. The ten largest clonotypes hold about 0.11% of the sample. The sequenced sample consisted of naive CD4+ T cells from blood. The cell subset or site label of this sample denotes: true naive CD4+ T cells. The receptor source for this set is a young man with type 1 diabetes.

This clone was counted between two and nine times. In DNA form, the CDR3 reads TGTGCCAGCAGTTCCAACGCGAGGAATGAGCAGTTCTTC. It yields the protein CASSSNARNEQFF. The chain uses TRBV6-6 and TRBJ2-1; D remains unclear. Germline V gives CDR1 MNHNY, CDR2 SVGAGI (reference sequence). The CDR3 sequence is 13 residues long. V dropped 4 bases and J dropped 7 bases, with 11 bases sitting between them.

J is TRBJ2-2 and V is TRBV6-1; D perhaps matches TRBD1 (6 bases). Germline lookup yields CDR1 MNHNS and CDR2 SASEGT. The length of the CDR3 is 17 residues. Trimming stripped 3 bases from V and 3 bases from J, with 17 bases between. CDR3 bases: TGTGCCAGCAGTGACTACCCCCGGGACACCGACACCGGGGAGCTGTTTTTT. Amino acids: CASSDYPRDTDTGELFF.

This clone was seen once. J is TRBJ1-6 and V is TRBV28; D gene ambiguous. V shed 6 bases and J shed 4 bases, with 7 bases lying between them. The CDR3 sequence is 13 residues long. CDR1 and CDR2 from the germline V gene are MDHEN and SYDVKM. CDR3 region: CASRVLYNSPLHF. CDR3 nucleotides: TGTGCCAGCAGGGTCCTTTATAATTCACCCCTCCACTTT.

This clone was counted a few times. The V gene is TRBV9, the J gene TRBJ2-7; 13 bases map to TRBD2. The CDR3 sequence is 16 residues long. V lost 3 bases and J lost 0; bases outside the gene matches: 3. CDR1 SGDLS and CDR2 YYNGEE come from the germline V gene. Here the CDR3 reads CASSGGLAGASYEQYF. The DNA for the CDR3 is TGTGCCAGCAGCGGTGGACTAGCGGGGGCCTCCTACGAGCAGTACTTC.

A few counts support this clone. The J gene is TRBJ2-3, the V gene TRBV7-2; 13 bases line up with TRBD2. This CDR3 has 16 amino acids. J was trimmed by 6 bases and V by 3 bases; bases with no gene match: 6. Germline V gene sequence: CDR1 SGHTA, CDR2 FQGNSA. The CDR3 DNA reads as TGTGCCAGCAGCTTCGACGGACTAGCGGGAGATGATACGCAGTATTTT. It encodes CASSFDGLAGDDTQYF.

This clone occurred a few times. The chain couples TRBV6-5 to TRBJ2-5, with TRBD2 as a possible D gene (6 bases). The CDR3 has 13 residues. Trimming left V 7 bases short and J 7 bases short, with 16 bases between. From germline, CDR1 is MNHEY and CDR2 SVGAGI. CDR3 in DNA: TGTGCCAGCACCAAGGTGGGGGGAGGGACCCAGTACTTC. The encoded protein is CASTKVGGGTQYF.

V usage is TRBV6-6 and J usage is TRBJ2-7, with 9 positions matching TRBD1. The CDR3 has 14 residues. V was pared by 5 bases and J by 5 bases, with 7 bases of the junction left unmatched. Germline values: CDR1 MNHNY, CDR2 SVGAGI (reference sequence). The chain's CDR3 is CASSAGTGRNEQYF. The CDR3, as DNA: TGTGCCAGCAGTGCTGGGACAGGGAGGAACGAGCAGTACTTC.

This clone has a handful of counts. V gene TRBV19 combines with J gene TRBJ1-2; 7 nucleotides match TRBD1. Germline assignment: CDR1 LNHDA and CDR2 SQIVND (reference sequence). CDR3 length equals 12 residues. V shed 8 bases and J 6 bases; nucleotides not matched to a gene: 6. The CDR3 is CASLQGIHGYTF. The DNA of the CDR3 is TGTGCCAGTTTACAGGGGATTCATGGCTACACCTTC.

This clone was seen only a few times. CDR3 coding DNA: TGTGCCAGCAGCCGAGGATTCGACGGTGAAAAACTGTTTTTT. Translated: CASSRGFDGEKLFF. The rearrangement links TRBV14 to TRBJ1-4, with D unclear. Germline V gene data show CDR1 as SGHDN and CDR2 as FVKESK. This CDR3 has 14 amino acids. Trimming pared 4 bases from V and 7 bases from J, leaving 13 bases between.

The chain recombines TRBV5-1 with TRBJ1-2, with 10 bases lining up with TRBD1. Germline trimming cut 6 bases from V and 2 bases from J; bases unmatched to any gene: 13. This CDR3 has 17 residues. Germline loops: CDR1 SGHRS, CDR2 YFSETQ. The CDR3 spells CASITGLAGQGNYGYTF. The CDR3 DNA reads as TGCGCCAGCATAACTGGGTTGGCGGGACAGGGGAACTATGGCTACACCTTC.

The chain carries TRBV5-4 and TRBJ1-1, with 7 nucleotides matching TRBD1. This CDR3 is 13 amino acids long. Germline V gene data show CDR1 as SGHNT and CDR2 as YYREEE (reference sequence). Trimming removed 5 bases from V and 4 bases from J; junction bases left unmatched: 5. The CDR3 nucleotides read TGTGCCAGCAGTCTGGGACAGCCCACTGAAGCTTTCTTT. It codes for CASSLGQPTEAFF.

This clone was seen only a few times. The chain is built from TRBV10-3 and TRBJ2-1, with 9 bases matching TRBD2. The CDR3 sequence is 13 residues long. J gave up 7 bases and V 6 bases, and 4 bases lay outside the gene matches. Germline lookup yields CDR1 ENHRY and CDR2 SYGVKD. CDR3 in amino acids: CAIRASGANEQFF. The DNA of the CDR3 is TGTGCCATCAGGGCTAGCGGGGCTAATGAGCAGTTCTTC.

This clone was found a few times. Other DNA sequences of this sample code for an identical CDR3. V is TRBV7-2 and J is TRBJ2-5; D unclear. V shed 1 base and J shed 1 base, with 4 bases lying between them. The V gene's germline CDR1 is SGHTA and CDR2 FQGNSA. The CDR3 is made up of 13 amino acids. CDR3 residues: CASSLGPQETQYF. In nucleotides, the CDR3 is TGTGCCAGCAGCTTAGGACCCCAAGAGACCCAGTACTTC.

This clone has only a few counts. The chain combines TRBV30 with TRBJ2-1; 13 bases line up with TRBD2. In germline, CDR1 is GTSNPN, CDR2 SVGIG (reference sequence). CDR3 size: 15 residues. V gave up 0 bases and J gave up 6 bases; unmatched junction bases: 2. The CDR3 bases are TGTGCCTGGAGTGTCCGACTAGCGGGGGGCAATGAGCAGTTCTTC. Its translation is CAWSVRLAGGNEQFF.

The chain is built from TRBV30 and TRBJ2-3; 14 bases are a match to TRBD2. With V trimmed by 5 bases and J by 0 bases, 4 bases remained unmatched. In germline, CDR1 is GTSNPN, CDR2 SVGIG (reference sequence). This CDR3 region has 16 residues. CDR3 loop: CAWGTSGGSSTDTQYF. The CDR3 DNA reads TGTGCCTGGGGGACTAGCGGGGGTTCTAGCACAGATACGCAGTATTTT.

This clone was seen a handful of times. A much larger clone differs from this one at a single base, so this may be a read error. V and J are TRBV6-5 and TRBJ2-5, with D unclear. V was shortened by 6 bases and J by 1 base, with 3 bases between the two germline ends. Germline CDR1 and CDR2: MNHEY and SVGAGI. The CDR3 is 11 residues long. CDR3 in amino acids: CASSPQETQYF. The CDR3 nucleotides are TGTGCCAGCAGCCCCCAAGAGACCCAGTACTTC.

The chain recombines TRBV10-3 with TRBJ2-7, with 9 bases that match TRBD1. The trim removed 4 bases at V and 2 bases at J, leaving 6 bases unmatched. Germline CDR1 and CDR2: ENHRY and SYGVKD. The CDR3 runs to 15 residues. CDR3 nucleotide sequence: TGTGCCATCAGTGCCCAGGACAGGGGCCCCTACGAGCAGTACTTC. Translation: CAISAQDRGPYEQYF.

The CDR3 DNA reads TGCAGCGTTGGTCGGACGGAGAGCTCCTACGAGCAGTACTTC. Translation: CSVGRTESSYEQYF. This rearrangement joins TRBV29-1 to TRBJ2-7, with D unresolved. CDR1 is SQVTM, CDR2 ANQGSEA, per germline. Trimming cost V 4 bases and J 0 bases, with 13 bases left between them. The CDR3 contains 14 residues.

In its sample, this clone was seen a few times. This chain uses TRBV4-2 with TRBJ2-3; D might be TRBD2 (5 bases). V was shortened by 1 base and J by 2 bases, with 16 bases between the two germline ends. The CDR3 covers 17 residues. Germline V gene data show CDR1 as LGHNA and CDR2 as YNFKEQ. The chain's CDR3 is CASSQGGLWGFTDTQYF. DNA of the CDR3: TGTGCCAGCAGCCAAGGAGGGTTATGGGGATTCACAGATACGCAGTATTTT.

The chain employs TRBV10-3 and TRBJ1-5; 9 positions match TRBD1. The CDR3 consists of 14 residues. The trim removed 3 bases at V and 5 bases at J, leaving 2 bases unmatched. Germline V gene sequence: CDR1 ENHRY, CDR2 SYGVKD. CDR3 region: CAISETGGDQPQHF. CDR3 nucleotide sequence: TGTGCCATCAGTGAAACAGGGGGCGATCAGCCCCAGCATTTT.

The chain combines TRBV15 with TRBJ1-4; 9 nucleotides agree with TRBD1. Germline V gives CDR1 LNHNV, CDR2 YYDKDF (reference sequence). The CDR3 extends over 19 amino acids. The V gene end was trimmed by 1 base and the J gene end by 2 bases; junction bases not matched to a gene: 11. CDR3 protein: CATSRVLIGTGRTNEKLFF. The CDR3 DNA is TGTGCCACCAGCAGAGTTCTTATTGGGACAGGGAGGACTAATGAAAAACTGTTTTTT. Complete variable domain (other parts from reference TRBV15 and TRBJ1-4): DAMVIQNPRYQVTQFGKPVTLSCSQTLNHNVMYWYQQKSSQAPKLLFHYYDKDFNNEADTPDNFQSRRPNTSFCFLDIRSPGLGDTAMYLCATSRVLIGTGRTNEKLFFGSGTQLSVL.

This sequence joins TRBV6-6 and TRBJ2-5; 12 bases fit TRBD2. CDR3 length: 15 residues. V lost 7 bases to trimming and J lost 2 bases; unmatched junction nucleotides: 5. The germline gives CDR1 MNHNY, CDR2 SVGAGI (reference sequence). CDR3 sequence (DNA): TGTGCCAGCACCAAGACTAGCGGGGGACAAGAGACCCAGTACTTC. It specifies CASTKTSGGQETQYF.

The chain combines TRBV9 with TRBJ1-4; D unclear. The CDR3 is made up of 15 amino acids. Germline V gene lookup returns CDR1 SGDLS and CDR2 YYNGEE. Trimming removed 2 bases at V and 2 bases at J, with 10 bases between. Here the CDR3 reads CASSVLGGTNEKLFF. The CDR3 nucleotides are TGTGCCAGCAGCGTCCTCGGAGGGACTAATGAAAAACTGTTTTTT.

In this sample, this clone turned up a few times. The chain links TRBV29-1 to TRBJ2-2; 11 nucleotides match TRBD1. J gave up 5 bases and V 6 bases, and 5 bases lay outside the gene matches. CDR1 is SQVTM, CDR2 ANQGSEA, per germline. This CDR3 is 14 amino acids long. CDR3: CSVQGTGGTGELFF. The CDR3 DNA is TGCAGCGTCCAAGGGACAGGGGGTACCGGGGAGCTGTTTTTT.

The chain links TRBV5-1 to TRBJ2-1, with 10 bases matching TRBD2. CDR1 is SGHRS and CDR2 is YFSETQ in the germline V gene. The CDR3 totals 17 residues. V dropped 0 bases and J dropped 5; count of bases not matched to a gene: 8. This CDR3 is CASSLVWRTSGDNEQFF. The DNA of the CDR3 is TGCGCCAGCAGCTTGGTATGGAGGACTAGCGGCGACAATGAGCAGTTCTTC.

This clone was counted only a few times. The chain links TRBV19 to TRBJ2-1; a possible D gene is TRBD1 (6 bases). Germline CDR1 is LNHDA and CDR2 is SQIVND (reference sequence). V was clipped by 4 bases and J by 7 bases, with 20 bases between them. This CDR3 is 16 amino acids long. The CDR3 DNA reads TGTGCCAGTAGTAGGTACGGACAGCCTACCCGAAATGAGCAGTTCTTC. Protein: CASSRYGQPTRNEQFF.

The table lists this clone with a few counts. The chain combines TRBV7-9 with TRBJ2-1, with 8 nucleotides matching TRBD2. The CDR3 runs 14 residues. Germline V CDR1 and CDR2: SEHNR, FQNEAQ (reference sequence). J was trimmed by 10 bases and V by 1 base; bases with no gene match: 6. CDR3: CASSLGAGGQEQFF. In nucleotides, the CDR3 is TGTGCCAGCAGCTTAGGGGCGGGGGGTCAAGAGCAGTTCTTC.

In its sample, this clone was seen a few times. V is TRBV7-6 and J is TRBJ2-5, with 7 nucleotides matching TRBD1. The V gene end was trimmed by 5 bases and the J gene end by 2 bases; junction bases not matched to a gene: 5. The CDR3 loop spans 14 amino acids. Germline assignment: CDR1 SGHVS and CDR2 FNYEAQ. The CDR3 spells CASSLTGQQETQYF. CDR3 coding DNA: TGTGCCAGCAGCCTGACGGGACAGCAAGAGACCCAGTACTTC.